The 31 T cell receptor beta chains in this list originate from one sample, sequenced in a study of blood T cells in healthy people across ages. Primers used in a second PCR of roughly 7 to 11 cycles were a sample-barcoded 5' primer and a J-beta primer mix. TCRdb passed the 5' RACE reads through MiXCR, listing each CDR3 protein once. This sample has hundreds of thousands of distinct CDR3 sequences, with roughly 60% found just once. What was sequenced was blood. All receptors come from a young man in good health.

The V gene is TRBV5-1, the J gene TRBJ1-2; D is possibly TRBD1 (5 bases). V lost 2 bases to trimming and J lost 1 base, with 15 bases between them. This CDR3 is 16 amino acids long. Looked up from germline, CDR1 is SGHRS and CDR2 is YFSETQ. The DNA of the CDR3 is TGCGCCAGCAGCTTCGTTGAGCAGGGCCATAACTATGGCTACACCTTC. Protein product: CASSFVEQGHNYGYTF.

Comments on this clonotype: A read error is possible here, since a much larger clone lies one base away. The rearrangement joins TRBV20-1 to TRBJ2-5; D may match TRBD1 or TRBD2 (5 bases each). The J call may not be correct, given that the DNA end is closer to TRBJ2-7. There are 14 residues in the CDR3. Germline assignment: CDR1 DFQATT and CDR2 SNEGSKA (reference sequence). The CDR3 spells CSASYLGPVDEQYF. CDR3 sequence (DNA): TGCAGTGCTAGCTACCTGGGACCCGTCGACGAGCAGTACTTC.

The rearrangement joins TRBV2 to TRBJ1-2, with D possibly being TRBD1 (6 bases). V lost 6 bases to trimming and J lost 3 bases, with 17 bases between them. This CDR3 has 15 residues. Germline V gene data show CDR1 as SNHLY and CDR2 as FYNNEI. CDR3 sequence reads: CASSPLWDIDYGYTF. The CDR3 DNA reads as TGTGCCAGCAGCCCTCTCTGGGACATCGACTATGGCTACACCTTC.

J is TRBJ1-2 and V is TRBV3-1, with D maybe TRBD1 (5 bases). The CDR3 is made up of 15 amino acids. The germline CDR1 and CDR2 sequences are LGHDT and YNNKEL (reference sequence). V shed 1 base and J shed 4 bases, with 13 bases lying between them. This CDR3 is CASSQVDRLSYGYTF. In DNA, the CDR3 is TGTGCCAGCAGCCAAGTAGACAGACTTAGCTATGGCTACACCTTC.

This chain uses TRBV6-2 or TRBV6-3 with TRBJ2-7; weak D call: TRBD2 (6 bases). The V end lost 8 bases, the J end lost 3 bases, and 17 bases lay between the germline ends. Looked up from germline, CDR1 is MNHEY and CDR2 is SVGEGT. The CDR3 is 14 residues long. CDR3 DNA sequence: TGTGCCAGCCGGCCCGCCCTGGAGGGCTACGAGCAGTACTTC. Encoded protein: CASRPALEGYEQYF.

J is TRBJ2-7 and V is TRBV20-1; 7 nucleotides line up with TRBD1. V was pared by 5 bases and J by 2 bases, with 9 bases of the junction left unmatched. This CDR3 comprises 14 residues. Germline values: CDR1 DFQATT, CDR2 SNEGSKA (reference sequence). CDR3 protein: CSAASGTATYEQYF. The DNA for the CDR3 is TGCAGTGCTGCTTCCGGGACAGCTACCTACGAGCAGTACTTC.

This clonotype has more than one count but fewer than ten. The V call is TRBV4-3, the J call TRBJ2-1; D is undetermined. The V end was cut by 0 bases, the J end by 11 bases, with 14 bases between. This CDR3 has 14 amino acids. Per the germline V gene, CDR1 is LGHNA and CDR2 is YSLEER. Here the CDR3 reads CASSQDPSIDKQFF. The CDR3 nucleotides are TGCGCCAGCAGCCAAGATCCCTCTATAGACAAGCAGTTCTTC.

In its sample, this clonotype was seen a few times. The rearrangement links TRBV13 to TRBJ2-4, with D hard to call. The end of the DNA fits TRBJ2-7 better, so the J call may be wrong. The CDR3 runs to 13 residues. Germline V gene lookup returns CDR1 PRHDT and CDR2 FYEKMQ (reference sequence). The CDR3 region has the DNA TGTGCCAGCAGCTCTCGCAACGAACACGAGCAGTACTTC. Its translation: CASSSRNEHEQYF.

The chain has TRBV20-1 and TRBJ2-2; D gene unclear. Germline assignment: CDR1 DFQATT and CDR2 SNEGSKA (reference sequence). Trimming removed 0 bases at V and 5 bases at J, with 10 bases between. This CDR3 has 14 residues. CDR3 DNA: TGCAGTGCTAGAGATTACGAAGGTACCGGGGAGCTGTTTTTT. The encoded protein is CSARDYEGTGELFF.

The genes are TRBV7-2 and TRBJ1-2; 9 positions agree with TRBD1. The V gene end was trimmed by 5 bases and the J gene end by 4 bases; junction bases not matched to a gene: 14. The germline V gene has CDR1 SGHTA and CDR2 FQGNSA. The length of the CDR3 is 17 residues. The CDR3: CASSPTRGQGLPYGYTF. CDR3 DNA: TGTGCCAGCAGCCCAACCCGGGGACAGGGATTACCCTATGGCTACACCTTC.

This sequence joins TRBV7-6 and TRBJ2-1; TRBD2 aligns across 7 bases. The V gene end was trimmed by 1 base and the J gene end by 12 bases; junction bases not matched to a gene: 9. CDR1 is SGHVS and CDR2 is FNYEAQ in the germline V gene. The CDR3 is 14 residues long. The CDR3 DNA follows: TGTGCCAGCAGCTTAGACGTGGGGCGCGGGGGGCAGTTCTTC. This codes for CASSLDVGRGGQFF.

For this clonotype: The junction differs from germline at one of its ends, possibly a read error. The rearrangement links TRBV29-1 to TRBJ2-3; 8 nucleotides align to TRBD1. Germline assignment: CDR1 SQVTM and CDR2 ANQGSEA. CDR3 length equals 13 residues. CDR3 residues: CSVGGQDADTQYF. CDR3 nucleotides: TGCAGTGTTGGGGGACAGGACGCAGATACGCAGTATTTT.

The chain carries TRBV7-9 and TRBJ2-7; D gene uncertain. V was trimmed by 7 bases and J by 7 bases, leaving 17 bases between them. This CDR3 region has 13 residues. CDR1 and CDR2 from the germline V gene are SEHNR and FQNEAQ (reference sequence). The CDR3, as DNA: TGTGCCAGCATTCTGGGCTCCTACAATGAGCAGTACTTC. Translating gives CASILGSYNEQYF.

The CDR3 region has the DNA TGCAGCGTAACAGGGGGCGAGAACACTGAAGCTTTCTTT. Its protein is CSVTGGENTEAFF. The chain is built from TRBV29-1 and TRBJ1-1; 9 nucleotides match TRBD1. V shed 6 bases and J 1 base; nucleotides not matched to a gene: 3. Germline V gives CDR1 SQVTM, CDR2 ANQGSEA. The CDR3 is 13 residues long.

The V call is TRBV1, the J call TRBJ1-1; the DNA was not compared with TRBD1, the D call given in the table. TRBV1 counts as a pseudogene. This CDR3 spans 18 amino acids. As DNA, the CDR3 is TGCACCAGCAGCCAAGACCCGACGCAGGGGGCTACGAACACTGAAGCTTTCTTT. Translated: CTSSQDPTQGATNTEAFF.

The genes are TRBV18 and TRBJ2-7, with D possibly TRBD1 on 5 matching bases. CDR1 is KGHSH and CDR2 is LQKENI in the germline V gene. The CDR3 runs 13 residues. Trimming removed 2 bases from V and 4 bases from J, with 9 bases in between. The CDR3 DNA reads TGTGCCAGCTCACCAGCAGGGAAGTACGAGCAGTACTTC. Protein: CASSPAGKYEQYF. Variable domain in full (rest from reference TRBV18 and TRBJ2-7): NAGVMQNPRHLVRRRGQEARLRCSPMKGHSHVYWYRQLPEEGLKFMVYLQKENIIDESGMPKERFSAEFPKEGPSILRIQQVVRGDSAAYFCASSPAGKYEQYFGPGTRLTVT.

The genes are TRBV29-1 and TRBJ2-1; tentative D call: TRBD2 (8 bases). The CDR3 consists of 15 residues. Trimming cost V 5 bases and J 10 bases, with 24 bases left between them. The germline gives CDR1 SQVTM, CDR2 ANQGSEA. Here the CDR3 DNA reads TGCAGCGTTACAGGGGCGGGCGGGAGGATCGACGAGCAGTTCTTC. Encoded protein: CSVTGAGGRIDEQFF.

Only one count was recorded for this clonotype. J is TRBJ2-3 and V is TRBV20-1; 7 nucleotides agree with TRBD2. This CDR3 region has 16 residues. V lost 0 bases, J lost 4 bases, and 10 bases stayed unmatched. Germline V gene sequence: CDR1 DFQATT, CDR2 SNEGSKA (reference sequence). Here the CDR3 reads CSAREGVGGSPDTQYF. Here the CDR3 DNA reads TGCAGTGCTAGAGAGGGCGTCGGCGGGAGCCCAGATACGCAGTATTTT.

This clonotype showed up just a few times. The chain has TRBV7-2 and TRBJ2-1; D is ambiguous. Trimming stripped 0 bases from V and 15 bases from J, with 21 bases between. CDR1 is SGHTA, CDR2 FQGNSA, per germline. The CDR3 contains 15 residues. The CDR3 reads CASSLANSPLEDSFF. The DNA for the CDR3 is TGTGCCAGCAGCTTAGCAAACTCACCTTTAGAAGACTCGTTCTTC.

This clonotype appeared a few times. The chain combines TRBV12-3 or TRBV12-4 with TRBJ2-7, with D possibly TRBD1 on 6 matching bases. The CDR3 runs to 12 residues. V lost 8 bases, J lost 5 bases, and 13 bases lay in between. CDR3 loop: CASGKDSHEQYF. The CDR3 nucleotides read TGTGCCAGCGGAAAGGACAGCCACGAGCAGTACTTC.

CDR3 nucleotides: TGTGCCAGCAGCCAGGGGAGGGGTAACATTCAGTACTTC. Its translation: CASSQGRGNIQYF. The chain uses TRBV4-2 and TRBJ2-4; TRBD2 agrees at 7 bases. The V and J ends lost 3 bases and 7 bases, in that order; junction bases with no gene match: 3. The V gene's germline CDR1 is LGHNA and CDR2 YNFKEQ. The CDR3 has 13 amino acids.

This clonotype was recorded a few times. The gene calls are TRBV29-1 and TRBJ2-5; 11 bases map to TRBD2. The germline gives CDR1 SQVTM, CDR2 ANQGSEA. V shed 3 bases and J 11 bases; nucleotides not matched to a gene: 8. This CDR3 spans 13 amino acids. CDR3 sequence (DNA): TGCAGCGTTGACGGCCTAGCGGGAGGCCAGCAGTACTTC. Its translation is CSVDGLAGGQQYF.

The gene calls are TRBV7-3 and TRBJ1-6, with TRBD1 as a possible D gene (5 bases). CDR1 and CDR2 (germline): SGHTA, FQGTGA. Trimming took 5 bases from V and 8 from J, leaving 13 bases between them. This CDR3 spans 14 amino acids. Written as DNA, the CDR3 is TGTGCCAGCAGCCACAACGGGGGTGATTCACCCCTCCACTTT. It specifies CASSHNGGDSPLHF.

Ten or more counts support this clonotype. The CDR3 protein is CASSSTGGENYGYTF. The CDR3 DNA reads as TGTGCCAGCAGCTCTACAGGGGGGGAAAACTATGGCTACACCTTC. The chain carries TRBV7-9 and TRBJ1-2; TRBD1 matches at 8 bases. The germline gives CDR1 SEHNR, CDR2 FQNEAQ (reference sequence). CDR3 length: 15 amino acids. V lost 4 bases, J lost 2 bases, and 6 bases stayed unmatched.

CDR3 coding DNA: TGTGCCAGCGGGGGTGCGGGGGGCCTCTCCTACGAGCAGTACTTC. It codes for CASGGAGGLSYEQYF. The chain couples TRBV6-2 or TRBV6-3 to TRBJ2-7, with TRBD2 identical over 8 bases. With 8 bases clipped from V and 0 bases from J, the junction kept 9 bases outside the gene matches. The CDR3 totals 15 residues. Germline CDR1 reads MNHEY; CDR2 reads SVGEGT.

The chain links TRBV7-2 to TRBJ1-5; possible D gene TRBD1, 5 bases. Trimming stripped 5 bases from V and 7 bases from J, with 18 bases between. This CDR3 spans 15 amino acids. The germline V gene encodes CDR1 SGHTA and CDR2 FQGNSA. This chain's CDR3 is CASSNSGGEGQPQHF. The DNA for the CDR3 is TGTGCCAGCAGCAACAGCGGGGGGGAGGGACAGCCCCAGCATTTT. Full variable domain (rest looked up from reference TRBV7-2 and TRBJ1-5): GAGVSQSPSNKVTEKGKDVELRCDPISGHTALYWYRQSLGQGLEFLIYFQGNSAPDKSGLPSDRFSAERTGGSVSTLTIQRTQQEDSAVYLCASSNSGGEGQPQHFGDGTRLSIL.

This clonotype was counted a few times. The chain has TRBV20-1 and TRBJ2-3; D might be TRBD1 (6 bases). Germline values: CDR1 DFQATT, CDR2 SNEGSKA (reference sequence). The germline V and J ends were trimmed by 0 bases and 9 bases, with 22 bases remaining between them. The CDR3 runs to 16 residues. The CDR3 loop is CSAREWLGAGWGTQYF. In DNA form, the CDR3 reads TGCAGTGCTAGAGAGTGGCTGGGGGCAGGTTGGGGAACGCAGTATTTT.

The rearrangement joins TRBV3-1 to TRBJ1-5; D not certain. Trimming took 2 bases from V and 5 from J, leaving 1 base between them. Germline V CDR1 and CDR2: LGHDT, YNNKEL (reference sequence). The CDR3 sequence is 11 residues long. The chain's CDR3 is CASSQHQPQHF. CDR3 nucleotides: TGTGCCAGCAGCCAACATCAGCCCCAGCATTTT.

The chain recombines TRBV6-2 or TRBV6-3 with TRBJ2-7, with TRBD2 identical over 8 bases. The CDR3 runs to 14 residues. Trimming at V came to 4 bases and at J to 12 bases, leaving 14 bases not matched to a gene. Looked up from germline, CDR1 is MNHEY and CDR2 is SVGEGT. The CDR3 here is CASSSGGDQETRYF. CDR3 sequence (DNA): TGTGCCAGCAGTTCCGGGGGGGACCAAGAGACCCGGTACTTC.

Concerning this clonotype itself: Compared with germline, one end of the junction differs, possibly owing to a read error. The J gene is TRBJ1-2, the V gene TRBV28; TRBD1 is a possible D gene (5 bases). The CDR3 length is 14 residues. CDR1 is MDHEN and CDR2 is SYDVKM in the germline V gene. The CDR3 DNA reads as TGTGTCAGCAGTTTGGGGTACAGGACCTATGGCTACACCTTC. It specifies CVSSLGYRTYGYTF.

V and J are TRBV6-6 and TRBJ2-1; TRBD2 agrees at 8 bases. CDR3 length equals 12 residues. V dropped 8 bases and J dropped 8; count of bases not matched to a gene: 5. Germline assignment: CDR1 MNHNY and CDR2 SVGAGI (reference sequence). In nucleotides, the CDR3 is TGTGCCAGCGGACTAGCCATACATGAGCAGTTCTTC. This gives the protein CASGLAIHEQFF.